This TCR beta chain originates from a study of T cell repertoires in cytomegalovirus infection. Study overall: Indications of both CMV infection and matching HLA type were provided by public TCR beta signatures.

MiXCR was run by TCRdb on the reads, yielding one entry per CDR3 protein. The sample yields fewer than 550,000 distinct CDR3 sequences, over 9% seen once. Study outcomes and limitations: CMV-specific TCR beta clonotypes restricted by HLA-C dominated the ex vivo response. Identification of carriers of CMV plus the relevant HLA was performed using cumulative public TCR beta family frequency.

The CDR3 consists of 17 residues. Between the trimmed V and J ends, which lost 10 bases and 3 bases, there was a span of 25 bases. Germline V gene sequence: CDR1 MNHEY, CDR2 SVGAGI. This clonotype was counted between two and nine times. Its target is unknown. Sequenced: PBMCs. The TCR sequence derives from a human donor in good health (CMV status not recorded). Some clones in this sample may be carry-over from other donors' samples. J is TRBJ1-5 and V is TRBV6-5, with D unclear. For the CDR3, the DNA is TGTGCCATCCCCCGCATTGTACTCAAGAAGGTCAATCAGCCCCAGCATTTT. Translating it yields CAIPRIVLKKVNQPQHF.